These 2 T cell receptor beta chains were all obtained from the same sample, sequenced in a study of blood T cell repertoires in COVID-19. Some clones are missing from TCRdb's copy, which holds only in-frame ones; the method was immunoSEQ multiplex PCR. The profile shows 150,000 to 200,000 clones, approximately 80% of them singletons. The sample taken for sequencing was peripheral blood. These receptors all stem from an elderly woman with acute or convalescent COVID-19.

The chain uses TRBV14 and TRBJ2-7; 9 nucleotides match TRBD1. CDR3 size: 15 residues. Unmatched junction bases numbered 5, after V lost 3 bases and J lost 2 bases. The germline gives CDR1 SGHDN, CDR2 FVKESK. The CDR3 reads CASSHDRDRAYEQYF. CDR3 in DNA: TGTGCCAGCAGCCATGATCGGGACAGGGCCTACGAGCAGTACTTC.

In this sample, this clone turned up once. The chain employs TRBV4-1 and TRBJ1-6, with a possible D match to TRBD1 (5 bases). Germline-derived CDR1 and CDR2 are MGHRA and YSYEKL. The CDR3 covers 14 residues. Trimming removed 1 base at V and 10 bases at J, with 11 bases between. In nucleotides, the CDR3 is TGCGCCAGCAGCCAAGTCAGGGTAGGATCACCCCTCCACTTT. Its protein product is CASSQVRVGSPLHF.